This is a list of T cell receptor beta chains from one sample in a study of blood T cell repertoires in COVID-19. The assay was immunoSEQ multiplex PCR, and TCRdb's table has in-frame clones only and misses some. The sample records over 200,000 clones, approximately 92% being singletons. The material sequenced was peripheral blood. The receptors were sampled from a person between 18 and 35 years old with COVID-19, enrolled during active disease. CDR3s leave out the opening cysteine and the closing phenylalanine or tryptophan.

>TRBV24-1
ATSDSPSETQY
>TRBV28
ASSLTVTNEKLF
>TRBV19
ASSETAYNEQF
>TRBV9
ASSVGHGGRAPNTGELF
>TRBV9
ASSTTGFNEKLF
>TRBV6-2/TRBV6-3
ASSDQGLVNEQY
>TRBV10-3
ATTGGEQETQY
>TRBV25-1
ASSESDSSSYEQY
>TRBV5-1
ASSWVASGENIQY
>TRBV10-1
ASSEWGGAYEQY
>TRBV29-1
SADRGLNEQF
>TRBV7-9
ASSYFTASGNTIY
>TRBV28
ASSSASGQSDYGYT
>TRBV6-2/TRBV6-3
ASSLTVADTQY
>TRBV19
ASTKYGLAGSGELF
>TRBV9
ASSLNRDNLEGYT
>TRBV12-3/TRBV12-4
ASNLQGNTEAF
>TRBV6-2/TRBV6-3
ASSYPRPGLAPYEQY
>TRBV5-1
ASKGGRAQGNEQF
>TRBV7-9
ASSLESGSHMNTEAF
>TRBV6-1
ASSELGLAGFN
>TRBV4-1
ASSQVALNTEAF
>TRBV27
ASRGQGLTGELF
>TRBV3-1/TRBV3-2
ASSHLNEAEF
>TRBV6-6
ASSLQGGSNQPQH
>TRBV9
ASSAGQGRDQPQH
>TRBV27
ASSLTGTTLTYEQY
>TRBV5-1
ASSFGFGANTGELF
>TRBV19
ASSRGTGGLTEAF
>TRBV30
AWSAINEQF
>TRBV2
ASGFEGSGANVLT
>TRBV6-1
ASSEIVNTEAF
>TRBV7-9
ASSRGGAYEQY
>TRBV14
ASSQRKPGQGLLETQY
>TRBV28
ASSFFRAAYEQY
>TRBV12-3/TRBV12-4
ASTRTNEQF
>TRBV5-5
ASSFVQGPQLYEQY